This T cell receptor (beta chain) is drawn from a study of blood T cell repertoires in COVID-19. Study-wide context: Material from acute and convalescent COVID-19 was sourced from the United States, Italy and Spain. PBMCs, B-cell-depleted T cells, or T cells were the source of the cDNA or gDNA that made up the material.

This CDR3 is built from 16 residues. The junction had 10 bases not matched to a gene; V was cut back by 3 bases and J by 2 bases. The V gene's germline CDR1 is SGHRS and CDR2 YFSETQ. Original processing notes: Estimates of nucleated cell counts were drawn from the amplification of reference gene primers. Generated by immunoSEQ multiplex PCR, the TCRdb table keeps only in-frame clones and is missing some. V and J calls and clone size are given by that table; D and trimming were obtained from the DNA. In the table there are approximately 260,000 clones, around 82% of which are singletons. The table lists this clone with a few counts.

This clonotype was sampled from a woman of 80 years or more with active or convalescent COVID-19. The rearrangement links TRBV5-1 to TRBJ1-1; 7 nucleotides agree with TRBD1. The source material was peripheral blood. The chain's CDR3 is CASSSPRQGENTEAFF. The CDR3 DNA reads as TGCGCCAGCAGCTCTCCAAGACAGGGCGAAAACACTGAAGCTTTCTTT.